The clone carrying this T cell receptor (beta chain) has just a few counts. Its target is not known. This specimen comes from a study of T cell repertoires in cytomegalovirus infection. Study information: HLA-B-restricted CMV epitopes that are well studied, plus recently identified HLA-C-restricted ones, were used by the study. Carrying CMV and the relevant HLA type showed in public TCR beta signatures.

Study-wide results and caveats: CMV carriers with the relevant HLA were identified by cumulative public TCR beta family frequency. Dominating the ex vivo response were HLA-C-restricted CMV-specific TCR beta clonotypes.

The V gene lost 0 bases and the J gene lost 7 bases, with 10 bases spanning the gap. In germline, CDR1 is MGHRA, CDR2 YSYEKL. The CDR3 runs 13 residues. TCRdb reanalysed the reads using MiXCR and keeps one entry per CDR3 protein. This sample has tens of thousands of distinct CDR3 sequences; roughly a quarter occur once, and the top ten carry roughly 50%. V gene TRBV4-1 combines with J gene TRBJ2-7; D uncertain. The material was CD8+ T cells from cultured PBMCs, obtained from culture after CMV antigen stimulation. This sequence was found in a human donor in good health (CMV status not recorded). Some clones in this sample may be carry-over from other donors' samples. The chain's CDR3 is CASSQDLRTEQYF. The CDR3 region has the DNA TGCGCCAGCAGCCAAGATTTGCGGACGGAGCAGTACTTC.